This T cell receptor (beta chain) was sequenced during a study of blood T cell repertoires in COVID-19 (dated by TCRdb to about 2020). The study in broad terms: Samples covering the acute and convalescent phases of COVID-19 were provided by collaborators in the United States, Italy and Spain. HLA class I and class II types, where available, came from metadata supplied by the sample provider rather than from assay-based typing. Nearly every sample came with metadata listing a de-identified subject ID, COVID-19 status, age in years and sex. The dataset comprised deeply sampled blood TCRbeta repertoires from subjects exposed to, actively infected with, or recovered from COVID-19. The repertoires were made available in a free public database intended to serve as a resource for research on the immune response to SARS-CoV-2. Samples came from the ongoing ImmuneRACE study (first 160 participants) plus 1,254 subjects from 6 global collaborators. The prospective study material was composed of cDNA or gDNA derived from T cells, B-cell-depleted T cells, or PBMCs.

With respect to this clone: Its antigen is still unknown. No qualities accompany the bases; no much larger clone lies one base away.

TCRbeta CDR3 regions were amplified from genomic DNA using the immunoSEQ Assay, a bias-controlled multiplex PCR. As for the original processing: The number of nucleated cells in each sample was estimated by amplification of reference gene primers within the assay. Sequence reads were collapsed and filtered to measure the absolute abundance of every unique TCRbeta CDR3 rearrangement. Productive Simpson clonality was computed per sample as the square root of Simpson's diversity index over productive rearrangements. TCRdb provides this immuneACCESS table in a form limited to in-frame rearrangements. Some clones are lacking; in checked studies, under half of them reflect an unresolved V gene, and why the rest are absent is not known. The V and J calls and the clone size are those of that table, but D and trimming were determined from the DNA. The sample table records roughly 150,000 clones; around 89% of these occur just once. 2.5% to 3% of the sample rests with the top ten.

Including cysteine and phenylalanine, the CDR3 has 15 amino acids. Just CDR3 DNA is preserved here, 45 bases in frame from base 1. As encoded in the germline V gene (reference sequence), CDR1 is SEHNR while CDR2 is FQNEAQ. At the junction V is shortened by 5 bases and J by 8 bases; bases outside the gene matches: 12. Study-level results and caveats: The amount of clinical and demographic metadata varied by source and participant and was provided uncurated.

The collaborating institutions used their own protocols to collect whole blood in K2EDTA tubes. For TCRbeta analysis, collaborator samples were shipped as frozen whole blood, as isolated PBMCs, or as DNA extracted from either sample type. The V gene is TRBV7-9 and the J gene is TRBJ1-2; 9 bases in between match TRBD1. The sample was peripheral blood. The sequence was collected from a man in his 60s with acute or convalescent COVID-19. The nucleotides read TGTGCCAGCAGCCCAGAGAGGGACAGGGTGGGAGGCTACACCTTC. The resulting protein is CASSPERDRVGGYTF.